This T cell receptor beta chain originates from a study of cytomegalovirus exposure and HLA in healthy donors. Trimming removed 4 bases at V and 4 bases at J, with 5 bases between. CDR3 size: 12 residues. Germline V gene data show CDR1 as MNHNY and CDR2 as SVGAGI (reference sequence). It was with 60 Vbeta and 13 Jbeta primers that the PCR ran. The method was immunoSEQ multiplex PCR; TCRdb's version includes in-frame clones alone and lacks a portion of them. The data contain 65,000 to 100,000 clones, 60% to 80% of them singletons. The chain links TRBV6-6 to TRBJ1-5, with no clear D. The sequence derives from a female donor in good health and CMV-seronegative. The sequenced sample was PBMCs. The chain's CDR3 is CASSSNNQPQHF. For the CDR3, the DNA is TGTGCCAGCAGTTCCAATAATCAGCCCCAGCATTTT.